Presented here are 32 T cell receptor beta chains from one specimen sequenced in a study of blood T cell repertoires in COVID-19. This table comes from immunoSEQ multiplex PCR, and its TCRdb copy is limited to in-frame clones, with some not included. The repertoire holds approximately 320,000 clones, with roughly 91% as singletons. Input material: peripheral blood. The receptors stem from a woman younger than 45 with COVID-19, enrolled during active disease.

The chain couples TRBV7-9 to TRBJ1-4; 7 bases align to TRBD1. The CDR3 runs to 15 residues. CDR1 SEHNR and CDR2 FQNEAQ come from the germline V gene (reference sequence). V was pared by 5 bases and J by 7 bases, with 10 bases of the junction left unmatched. The CDR3 sequence: CASSTYRGRAEKLFF. In nucleotides, the CDR3 is TGTGCCAGCAGCACGTACAGGGGTAGGGCTGAAAAACTGTTTTTT.

The chain links TRBV28 to TRBJ1-5; D might be TRBD1 (5 bases). This CDR3 region has 15 residues. Trimming pared 8 bases from V and 5 bases from J, leaving 19 bases between. The germline V gene encodes CDR1 MDHEN and CDR2 SYDVKM. The CDR3 DNA follows: TGTGCCAGCCCTCCTCGGGGGTATGGGCATCAGCCCCAGCATTTT. This translates into CASPPRGYGHQPQHF.

The chain recombines TRBV11-2 with TRBJ1-2; D perhaps matches TRBD1 (6 bases). This CDR3 comprises 15 residues. Germline V gene lookup returns CDR1 SGHAT and CDR2 FQNNGV. With 1 base removed from V and 4 bases from J, the gap between germline ends came to 13 bases. CDR3 DNA: TGTGCCAGCAGCTTAGCTCCAGGACAGAGCTATGGCTACACCTTC. Translated, it gives CASSLAPGQSYGYTF.

This chain connects TRBV9 to TRBJ2-7, with D perhaps matching TRBD2 (6 bases). With 1 base removed from V and 0 bases from J, the gap between germline ends came to 8 bases. Germline values: CDR1 SGDLS, CDR2 YYNGEE. The CDR3 covers 14 residues. The CDR3 protein is CASSVRGSSYEQYF. CDR3 nucleotides: TGTGCCAGCAGCGTACGGGGGAGCTCCTACGAGCAGTACTTC.

The chain combines TRBV20-1 with TRBJ2-7, with 9 bases fitting TRBD1. This CDR3 comprises 14 residues. From germline, CDR1 is DFQATT and CDR2 SNEGSKA (reference sequence). The V segment lost 6 bases and the J segment 3 bases; nucleotides outside the gene matches: 9. The CDR3 DNA reads as TGCAGTGCGAGTAGGGACAGGGCTTTCTACGAGCAGTACTTC. Translated, it gives CSASRDRAFYEQYF.

This chain links TRBV7-2 with TRBJ1-2, with D possibly matching TRBD1 (5 bases). This CDR3 spans 14 amino acids. V was shortened by 1 base and J by 0 bases, with 6 bases between the two germline ends. CDR1 is SGHTA, CDR2 FQGNSA, per germline. The chain's CDR3 is CASSLGTTNYGYTF. The CDR3 DNA sequence: TGTGCCAGCAGCTTAGGGACAACTAACTATGGCTACACCTTC.

The chain couples TRBV7-9 to TRBJ2-3; 14 bases are shared with TRBD2. V trimming: 5 bases; J trimming: 2 bases; junction bases outside the gene matches: 3. Per germline, CDR1 SEHNR and CDR2 FQNEAQ (reference sequence). The CDR3 consists of 16 residues. CDR3 sequence: CASSQTSGGATDTQYF. The CDR3 nucleotides read TGTGCCAGCAGCCAGACTAGCGGGGGGGCCACAGATACGCAGTATTTT. Together with reference TRBV7-9 and TRBJ2-3, the CDR3 gives the full variable domain: DTGVSQNPRHKITKRGQNVTFRCDPISEHNRLYWYRQTLGQGPEFLTYFQNEAQLEKSRLLSDRFSAERPKGSFSTLEIQRTEQGDSAMYLCASSQTSGGATDTQYFGPGTRLTVL.

The chain joins TRBV2 to TRBJ1-2; no firm D call. V was cut by 4 bases and J by 8 bases, with 14 bases left in between. The germline V gene encodes CDR1 SNHLY and CDR2 FYNNEI. This CDR3 is 13 amino acids long. The CDR3 sequence is CASSAHPPEGYTF. CDR3 DNA sequence: TGTGCCAGCAGTGCCCACCCCCCGGAGGGCTACACCTTC.

The chain joins TRBV5-1 to TRBJ1-3; D gene uncertain. Per the germline V gene, CDR1 is SGHRS and CDR2 is YFSETQ. V lost 0 bases and J 4 bases, leaving 11 bases between the germline ends. The CDR3 length is 15 residues. The CDR3 DNA sequence: TGCGCCAGCAGCTTGGAAACGAGAGCGGGAAACACCATATATTTT. This encodes CASSLETRAGNTIYF. Together with reference TRBV5-1 and TRBJ1-3, the CDR3 gives the full variable domain: KAGVTQTPRYLIKTRGQQVTLSCSPISGHRSVSWYQQTPGQGLQFLFEYFSETQRNKGNFPGRFSGRQFSNSRSEMNVSTLELGDSALYLCASSLETRAGNTIYFGEGSWLTVV.

This clone was seen just once. The chain couples TRBV6-1 to TRBJ2-7; D gene uncertain. V dropped 2 bases and J dropped 1 base, with 6 bases sitting between them. Germline V lookup: CDR1 MNHNS, CDR2 SASEGT. The CDR3 spans 13 residues. The CDR3 nucleotides read TGTGCCAGCAGTGAAACAGTTTCCTACGAGCAGTACTTC. Its protein is CASSETVSYEQYF.

The chain is built from TRBV6-5 and TRBJ2-7, with a possible D match to TRBD2 (6 bases). This CDR3 has 14 residues. V lost 10 bases and J 1 base, leaving 17 bases between the germline ends. From germline, CDR1 is MNHEY and CDR2 SVGAGI. CDR3: CATKVGGGSYEQYF. The CDR3 region has the DNA TGTGCCACCAAAGTGGGGGGTGGGTCCTACGAGCAGTACTTC.

V and J are TRBV9 and TRBJ2-1; TRBD2 agrees at 9 bases. Unmatched junction bases numbered 8, after V lost 0 bases and J lost 10 bases. CDR1 SGDLS and CDR2 YYNGEE come from the germline V gene. The CDR3 runs 15 residues. Written as DNA, the CDR3 is TGTGCCAGCAGCGTAGAGACGGCGGGGGGGCGCGAGCAGTTCTTC. It yields the protein CASSVETAGGREQFF.

The gene calls are TRBV4-1 and TRBJ1-2; 10 positions match TRBD1. The length of the CDR3 is 14 residues. CDR1 is MGHRA, CDR2 YSYEKL, per germline. J gave up 5 bases and V 4 bases, and 4 bases lay outside the gene matches. The CDR3 loop reads CASSRDRGVYGYTF. The CDR3 DNA is TGCGCCAGCAGCCGGGACAGGGGTGTTTATGGCTACACCTTC.

V gene TRBV19 combines with J gene TRBJ1-1, with TRBD1 as a possible D gene (6 bases). This CDR3 spans 15 amino acids. The V end lost 5 bases, the J end lost 1 base, and 14 bases lay between the germline ends. The germline V gene encodes CDR1 LNHDA and CDR2 SQIVND (reference sequence). CDR3 DNA sequence: TGTGCCAGTAGTCTACTCCCACAGGGGAACACTGAAGCTTTCTTT. The encoded protein is CASSLLPQGNTEAFF. The full variable domain, its missing parts supplied by reference TRBV19 and TRBJ1-1, is DGGITQSPKYLFRKEGQNVTLSCEQNLNHDAMYWYRQDPGQGLRLIYYSQIVNDFQKGDIAEGYSVSREKKESFPLTVTSAQKNPTAFYLCASSLLPQGNTEAFFGQGTRLTVV.

The genes are TRBV6-5 and TRBJ2-7, with D possibly TRBD1 on 6 matching bases. V lost 11 bases, J lost 4 bases, and 15 bases lay in between. The CDR3 spans 12 residues. The germline V gene has CDR1 MNHEY and CDR2 SVGAGI. The CDR3 loop reads CAGGTENYEQYF. In nucleotides, the CDR3 is TGTGCCGGGGGCACAGAGAATTACGAGCAGTACTTC.

The rearrangement links TRBV7-6 to TRBJ1-5; no clear D gene. The V end lost 2 bases, the J end lost 5 bases, and 16 bases lay between the germline ends. CDR3 length equals 16 residues. The V gene's germline CDR1 is SGHVS and CDR2 FNYEAQ. The CDR3: CASSLTADHWDQPQHF. CDR3 nucleotides: TGTGCCAGCAGCTTAACAGCAGACCATTGGGATCAGCCCCAGCATTTT.

The CDR3, as DNA: TGTGCCAGCTCTCTCACGGGGGATACGCAGTATTTT. This translates into CASSLTGDTQYF. V usage is TRBV18 and J usage is TRBJ2-3; D may be TRBD2 (5 bases). V was trimmed by 6 bases and J by 6 bases, leaving 10 bases between them. Germline assignment: CDR1 KGHSH and CDR2 LQKENI. This CDR3 has 12 amino acids.

This chain links TRBV15 with TRBJ2-1; D possibly corresponds to TRBD1 (5 bases). V gave up 0 bases and J gave up 4 bases, with 13 bases separating them. The CDR3 is 16 residues long. Germline values: CDR1 LNHNV, CDR2 YYDKDF (reference sequence). The CDR3 nucleotides read TGTGCCACCAGCAGAGAAACAGGTCGAACATACAATGAGCAGTTCTTC. Translation: CATSRETGRTYNEQFF. Looking up the rest from reference TRBV15 and TRBJ2-1 gives the full variable domain: DAMVIQNPRYQVTQFGKPVTLSCSQTLNHNVMYWYQQKSSQAPKLLFHYYDKDFNNEADTPDNFQSRRPNTSFCFLDIRSPGLGDTAMYLCATSRETGRTYNEQFFGPGTRLTVL.

V is TRBV20-1 and J is TRBJ1-2; D ambiguous. Trimming pared 3 bases from V and 2 bases from J, leaving 7 bases between. CDR3 length equals 12 residues. CDR1 DFQATT and CDR2 SNEGSKA come from the germline V gene (reference sequence). The CDR3 region has the DNA TGCAGTGCTAGTTGGAGGAACTATGGCTACACCTTC. This encodes CSASWRNYGYTF.

The genes are TRBV3-1 (or the pseudogene TRBV3-2) and TRBJ2-7, with unresolved D. The CDR3 is made up of 15 amino acids. V was clipped by 0 bases and J by 1 base, with 10 bases between them. Germline CDR1 LGHDT, CDR2 YNNKEL (reference sequence). The CDR3 region is CASSQDITRSYEQYF. The CDR3 DNA is TGTGCCAGCAGCCAAGATATCACTCGTTCCTACGAGCAGTACTTC.

V and J are TRBV18 and TRBJ2-2, with unresolved D. Trimming took off 2 bases at V and 4 bases at J, with 8 bases between the two ends. Germline CDR1 reads KGHSH; CDR2 reads LQKENI. CDR3 size: 14 residues. The CDR3, as DNA: TGTGCCAGCTCACCAGGCTCAGGCACCGGGGAGCTGTTTTTT. Translation gives CASSPGSGTGELFF.

The chain recombines TRBV21-1 with TRBJ2-5; the table assigns TRBD1, which was not confirmed against the DNA. TRBV21-1 is a documented pseudogene. The CDR3 spans 13 residues. The CDR3, as DNA: TGTGCCAGCCGTTCGCAGGGCTGGGAGACCCAGTACTTC. As protein: CASRSQGWETQYF.

The chain recombines TRBV5-6 with TRBJ1-2; D possibly corresponds to TRBD1 (6 bases). In germline, CDR1 is SGHDT, CDR2 YYEEEE. The CDR3 has 13 amino acids. Trimming cost V 9 bases and J 6 bases, with 18 bases left between them. This CDR3 is CANLSQGMHGYTF. In nucleotides, the CDR3 is TGTGCCAACCTATCACAGGGAATGCATGGCTACACCTTC.

This chain links TRBV30 with TRBJ2-7; D is unresolved. V lost 1 base, J lost 6 bases, and 16 bases lay in between. This CDR3 is built from 14 residues. The germline V gene encodes CDR1 GTSNPN and CDR2 SVGIG (reference sequence). The CDR3 DNA follows: TGTGCCTGGAGTGACACTGGGCCCATAGGCGAGCAGTACTTC. Protein sequence: CAWSDTGPIGEQYF.

The gene calls are TRBV7-6 and TRBJ1-1, with 7 bases fitting TRBD1. Per germline, CDR1 SGHVS and CDR2 FNYEAQ. This CDR3 region has 14 residues. The trim removed 4 bases at V and 4 bases at J, leaving 6 bases unmatched. Here the CDR3 DNA reads TGTGCCAGCAGCTCCAACAGGGGCGGCACTGAAGCTTTCTTT. Its protein product is CASSSNRGGTEAFF.

The chain joins TRBV6-5 to TRBJ2-5, with D maybe TRBD2 (6 bases). V lost 5 bases and J lost 3, with 10 bases in between. The CDR3 spans 13 residues. CDR1 MNHEY and CDR2 SVGAGI come from the germline V gene. The CDR3 spells CASSTRGEETQYF. In DNA, the CDR3 is TGTGCCAGCAGTACCCGCGGGGAAGAGACCCAGTACTTC.

V is TRBV10-2 and J is TRBJ1-1; 8 bases fit TRBD1. Losses at the gene ends were 5 bases for V and 4 bases for J; bases not matched to a gene: 9. CDR1 and CDR2 (germline): WSHSY, SAAADI. The CDR3 contains 15 residues. The CDR3 here is CASSLGQGRITEAFF. The DNA of the CDR3 is TGCGCCAGCAGTCTAGGACAGGGAAGAATCACTGAAGCTTTCTTT.

The chain links TRBV29-1 to TRBJ2-5; TRBD2 aligns across 14 bases. V lost 4 bases to trimming and J lost 3 bases; unmatched junction nucleotides: 4. CDR1 and CDR2 (germline): SQVTM, ANQGSEA. This CDR3 is 15 amino acids long. CDR3 in DNA: TGCAGCGTTGCTGGGACTAGCGGGGGTGAAGAGACCCAGTACTTC. It specifies CSVAGTSGGEETQYF.

The rearrangement joins TRBV12-2 to TRBJ1-1. TRBV12-2 is a pseudogene. The CDR3 loop spans 15 amino acids. In nucleotides, the CDR3 is TGTGCAAGTCGCTTAAAAAAGCTAGGGAGCACTGAAGCTTTCTTT. It specifies CASRLKKLGSTEAFF.

The V and J genes are TRBV7-6 and TRBJ2-7; D is possibly TRBD2 (6 bases). Germline values: CDR1 SGHVS, CDR2 FNYEAQ. The CDR3 totals 12 residues. Trimming stripped 8 bases from V and 6 bases from J, with 14 bases between. CDR3 DNA: TGTGCCAGCGGGACTGCATCCGGCGAGCAGTACTTC. This codes for CASGTASGEQYF.

J is TRBJ2-7 and V is TRBV4-1, with 10 bases lining up with TRBD2. The CDR3 consists of 16 residues. V was pared by 4 bases and J by 3 bases, with 9 bases of the junction left unmatched. Germline assignment: CDR1 MGHRA and CDR2 YSYEKL. DNA for the CDR3: TGCGCCAGCAGCCTCGGCGTAGCGGGGGGAAACTACGAGCAGTACTTC. Translating gives CASSLGVAGGNYEQYF.

The V and J genes are TRBV19 and TRBJ1-1, with TRBD1 identical over 9 bases. In germline, CDR1 is LNHDA, CDR2 SQIVND (reference sequence). CDR3 length: 12 residues. The V segment lost 6 bases and the J segment 4 bases; nucleotides outside the gene matches: 0. CDR3 region: CASRTGGTEAFF. The CDR3 nucleotides read TGTGCCAGTAGGACAGGGGGCACTGAAGCTTTCTTT. Full variable domain (rest looked up from reference TRBV19 and TRBJ1-1): DGGITQSPKYLFRKEGQNVTLSCEQNLNHDAMYWYRQDPGQGLRLIYYSQIVNDFQKGDIAEGYSVSREKKESFPLTVTSAQKNPTAFYLCASRTGGTEAFFGQGTRLTVV.